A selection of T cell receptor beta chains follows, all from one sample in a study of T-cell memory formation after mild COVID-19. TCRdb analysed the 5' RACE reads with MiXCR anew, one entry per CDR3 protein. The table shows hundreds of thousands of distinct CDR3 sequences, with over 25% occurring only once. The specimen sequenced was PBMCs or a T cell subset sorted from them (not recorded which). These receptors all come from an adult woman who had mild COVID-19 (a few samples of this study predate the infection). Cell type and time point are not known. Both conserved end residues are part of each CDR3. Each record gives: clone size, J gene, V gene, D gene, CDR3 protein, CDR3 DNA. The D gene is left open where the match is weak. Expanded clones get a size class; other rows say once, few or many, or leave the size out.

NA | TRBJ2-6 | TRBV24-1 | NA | CATSDSGLISGANVLTF | TGTGCCACCAGTGATTCTGGCCTAATCTCTGGGGCCAACGTCCTGACTTTC
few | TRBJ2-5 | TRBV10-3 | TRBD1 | CAISESGQIQETQYF | TGTGCCATCAGTGAATCGGGACAGATCCAAGAGACCCAGTACTTC
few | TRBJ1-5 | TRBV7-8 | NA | CASSLGQGFYQPQHF | TGTGCCAGCAGCTTAGGGCAGGGATTCTATCAGCCCCAGCATTTT
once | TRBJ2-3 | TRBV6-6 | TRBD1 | CASSRGGAGTDTQYF | TGTGCCAGCAGTCGAGGGGGCGCCGGCACAGATACGCAGTATTTT
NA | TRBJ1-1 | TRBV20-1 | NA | CSARIRGGAFF | TGCAGTGCTAGGATAAGGGGAGGGGCTTTCTTT
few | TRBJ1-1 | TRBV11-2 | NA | CASSFEAYTEAFF | TGTGCCAGCAGCTTTGAGGCCTACACTGAAGCTTTCTTT
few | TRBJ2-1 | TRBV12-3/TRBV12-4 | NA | CASSFAGEQFF | TGTGCCAGCAGTTTCGCCGGCGAGCAGTTCTTC
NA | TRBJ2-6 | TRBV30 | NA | CAWSVLTGANVLTF | TGTGCCTGGAGTGTCCTGACAGGGGCCAACGTCCTGACTTTC
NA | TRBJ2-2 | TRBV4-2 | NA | CASSQDPQGELTGELFF | TGTGCCAGCAGCCAAGATCCCCAAGGGGAGCTCACCGGGGAGCTGTTTTTT
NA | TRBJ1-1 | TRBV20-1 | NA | CSARVPENTEAFF | TGCAGTGCTAGAGTCCCAGAGAACACTGAAGCTTTCTTT
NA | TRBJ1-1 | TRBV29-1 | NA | CSVDTEAFF | TGCAGCGTTGACACTGAAGCTTTCTTT
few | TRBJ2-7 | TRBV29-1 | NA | CSAKSSRDSYEQYF | TGCAGCGCCAAGAGTAGCAGGGACTCCTACGAGCAGTACTTC
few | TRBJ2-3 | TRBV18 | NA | CASSPKGLRSTDTQYF | TGTGCCAGCTCACCAAAGGGATTACGAAGCACAGATACGCAGTATTTT